Below, one T cell receptor (beta chain) is given with its context. The antigen is undetermined. The sample comes from a study of cytomegalovirus exposure and HLA in healthy donors. Study context: Most genotyped donors, around 86% of about 430, had Caucasian-associated genetic ancestry. General observations from the study: Several of the most significant clusters appeared, in a later analysis, to be linked to common viral pathogens.

The PCR ran on 60 Vbeta and 13 Jbeta primers. The protocol was immunoSEQ multiplex PCR, while the TCRdb copy is restricted to in-frame clones and leaves out a portion. The table lists approximately 150,000 clones, roughly three quarters of them singletons. The CDR3 has 14 amino acids. CDR1 is MNHNS and CDR2 is SASEGT in the germline V gene. V was cut by 5 bases and J by 6 bases, with 16 bases left in between. This sequence originates from a female donor in good health and CMV-seronegative. The chain joins TRBV6-1 to TRBJ1-1, with D perhaps TRBD1 (5 bases). Sequencing input: PBMCs. CDR3 loop: CASSTKPQGSEAFF. The CDR3 nucleotides read TGTGCCAGCAGTACCAAACCCCAGGGTTCTGAAGCTTTCTTT.